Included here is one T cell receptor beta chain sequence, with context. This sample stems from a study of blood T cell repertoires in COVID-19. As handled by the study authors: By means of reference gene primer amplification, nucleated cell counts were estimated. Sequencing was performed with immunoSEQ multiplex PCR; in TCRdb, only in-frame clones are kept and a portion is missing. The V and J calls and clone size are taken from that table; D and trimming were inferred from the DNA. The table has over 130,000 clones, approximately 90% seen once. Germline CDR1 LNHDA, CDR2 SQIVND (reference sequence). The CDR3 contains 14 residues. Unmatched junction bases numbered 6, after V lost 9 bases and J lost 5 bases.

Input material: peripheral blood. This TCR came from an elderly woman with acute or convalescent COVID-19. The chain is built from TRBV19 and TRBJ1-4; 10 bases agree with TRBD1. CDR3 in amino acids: CASQRTGGNEKLFF. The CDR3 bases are TGTGCCAGCCAAAGGACAGGGGGAAATGAAAAACTGTTTTTT.